A single sample gave rise to the 30 T cell receptor beta chains below, sequenced in a study of cytomegalovirus exposure and HLA in healthy donors. 13 Jbeta primers and 60 Vbeta primers were used for the PCR. The table came from immunoSEQ multiplex PCR; TCRdb's copy has only in-frame clones and leaves some out. Here the sample spans 95,000 to 100,000 clones, around 85% being singletons. The sequencing sample was made of PBMCs. The receptors shown here come from a man aged 30-40 years in good health and CMV-seronegative.

The chain uses TRBV27 and TRBJ1-2; TRBD1 agrees at 11 bases. V lost 7 bases, J lost 8 bases, and 6 bases stayed unmatched. The CDR3 runs to 13 residues. Germline V CDR1 and CDR2: MNHEY, SMNVEV (reference sequence). CDR3 protein: CASTSDRGRGYTF. The CDR3 region has the DNA TGTGCCAGCACCTCGGACAGGGGGCGAGGCTACACCTTC.

The rearrangement links TRBV30 to TRBJ2-7, with TRBD1 matching over 7 bases. This CDR3 contains 14 residues. Trimming removed 8 bases from V and 7 bases from J; junction bases left unmatched: 17. Germline CDR1 is GTSNPN and CDR2 is SVGIG (reference sequence). In nucleotides, the CDR3 is TGTGCCGGAAAACGGGACAGCAAAGAAAGGGAGCAGTACTTC. This gives the protein CAGKRDSKEREQYF.

The chain joins TRBV6-1 to TRBJ1-5; a possible D gene is TRBD1 (6 bases). Germline loops: CDR1 MNHNS, CDR2 SASEGT. V lost 5 bases to trimming and J lost 11 bases, with 16 bases between them. The CDR3 consists of 13 residues. The CDR3 protein is CASSLHRDVAQHF. The CDR3 DNA follows: TGTGCCAGCAGTCTCCACAGGGATGTAGCCCAGCATTTT.

The chain employs TRBV4-2 and TRBJ1-2; D unresolved. The CDR3 is made up of 15 amino acids. Germline-derived CDR1 and CDR2 are LGHNA and YNFKEQ. Between the trimmed V and J ends, which lost 3 bases and 5 bases, there was a span of 16 bases. CDR3 region: CASSHTGGRIYGYTF. The DNA of the CDR3 is TGTGCCAGCAGCCACACCGGTGGGAGGATTTATGGCTACACCTTC.

The chain uses TRBV7-6 and TRBJ2-3; weak D call: TRBD2 (6 bases). The CDR3 extends over 15 amino acids. Trimming pared 5 bases from V and 0 bases from J, leaving 12 bases between. Germline values: CDR1 SGHVS, CDR2 FNYEAQ. This CDR3 reads CASSQSGSSTDTQYF. As DNA, the CDR3 is TGTGCCAGCAGCCAAAGCGGGTCTAGCACAGATACGCAGTATTTT.

This sequence joins TRBV5-4 and TRBJ2-5; D uncertain. CDR1 is SGHNT, CDR2 YYREEE, per germline (reference sequence). The CDR3 loop spans 13 amino acids. The V end lost 4 bases, the J end lost 2 bases, and 9 bases lay between the germline ends. The CDR3 loop is CASSPGPQETQYF. CDR3 sequence (DNA): TGTGCCAGCAGCCCGGGTCCACAAGAGACCCAGTACTTC.

The V call is TRBV7-2, the J call TRBJ1-2, with TRBD1 matching 10 bases. Germline V gene lookup returns CDR1 SGHTA and CDR2 FQGNSA. This CDR3 is built from 15 residues. Trimming at V came to 5 bases and at J to 8 bases, leaving 11 bases not matched to a gene. As DNA, the CDR3 is TGTGCCAGCAGCAAAACACCGGGACAGGGGTTCGGCTACACCTTC. As protein: CASSKTPGQGFGYTF.

CDR3 sequence: CASSPFGDRVDEQYF. CDR3 DNA: TGTGCCAGCTCACCATTTGGTGACAGGGTGGACGAGCAGTACTTC. The chain has TRBV18 and TRBJ2-7; TRBD1 matches 7 bases. This CDR3 has 15 residues. The germline V gene has CDR1 KGHSH and CDR2 LQKENI. Unmatched junction bases numbered 9, after V lost 2 bases and J lost 5 bases.

V gene TRBV5-1 combines with J gene TRBJ2-5; maybe TRBD1 (5 bases). Germline V gene sequence: CDR1 SGHRS, CDR2 YFSETQ. V was pared by 1 base and J by 2 bases, with 9 bases between. The CDR3 runs 14 residues. The CDR3 here is CASSLRGRQETQYF. DNA for the CDR3: TGCGCCAGCAGCTTGAGGGGAAGACAAGAGACCCAGTACTTC.

The genes are TRBV7-8 and TRBJ2-3; a possible D gene is TRBD2 (6 bases). Germline loops: CDR1 SGHVS, CDR2 FQNEAQ. The CDR3 length is 14 residues. The V gene lost 5 bases and the J gene lost 2 bases, with 11 bases spanning the gap. CDR3 protein: CASSPWDFTDTQYF. The CDR3 bases are TGTGCCAGCAGCCCATGGGACTTCACAGATACGCAGTATTTT.

V is TRBV7-2 and J is TRBJ2-2; TRBD2 matches at 7 bases. The trim removed 4 bases at V and 4 bases at J, leaving 9 bases unmatched. From germline, CDR1 is SGHTA and CDR2 FQGNSA. The CDR3 loop spans 16 amino acids. The CDR3 coding sequence is TGTGCCAGCAGCTCCAGCGGGGTAACGACCACCGGGGAGCTGTTTTTT. Translated, it gives CASSSSGVTTTGELFF.

This clone was counted once. The gene calls are TRBV28 and TRBJ1-1; D not resolved. V was cut by 11 bases and J by 7 bases, with 23 bases left in between. This CDR3 is built from 14 residues. Germline CDR1 is MDHEN and CDR2 is SYDVKM. The CDR3, as DNA: TGTGCCGCCACACCCCTCAGGTTTGAGGGTGAAGCTTTCTTT. Translated: CAATPLRFEGEAFF.

CDR3 residues: CASSSPTGRREKLFF. For the CDR3, the DNA is TGTGCCAGCAGCTCACCTACAGGGCGGCGGGAAAAACTGTTTTTT. The chain recombines TRBV7-9 with TRBJ1-4; D may be TRBD1 (6 bases). The CDR3 extends over 15 amino acids. CDR1 SEHNR and CDR2 FQNEAQ come from the germline V gene (reference sequence). The V end lost 4 bases, the J end lost 8 bases, and 17 bases lay between the germline ends.

The rearrangement uses TRBV10-3 and TRBJ2-1, with D perhaps matching TRBD2 (5 bases). CDR1 and CDR2 (germline): ENHRY, SYGVKD. The V gene lost 3 bases and the J gene lost 8 bases, with 8 bases spanning the gap. The CDR3 covers 12 residues. CDR3 nucleotides: TGTGCCATCAGTGACGGGGTTGATGAGCAGTTCTTC. As protein: CAISDGVDEQFF.

This chain connects TRBV4-2 to TRBJ2-1; D may be TRBD1 (5 bases). This CDR3 spans 16 amino acids. The germline CDR1 and CDR2 sequences are LGHNA and YNFKEQ. The V and J ends lost 0 bases and 1 base respectively, with 10 bases between them. The CDR3 reads CASSQDLGASYNEQFF. The DNA for the CDR3 is TGTGCCAGCAGCCAAGATCTAGGGGCATCCTACAATGAGCAGTTCTTC.

The V and J genes are TRBV6-1 and TRBJ1-5, with D perhaps matching TRBD1 (5 bases). This CDR3 is 16 amino acids long. V was cut by 0 bases and J by 4 bases, with 13 bases left in between. Germline CDR1 MNHNS, CDR2 SASEGT. The CDR3 spells CASSEALYRNNQPQHF. CDR3 DNA: TGTGCCAGCAGTGAAGCACTTTACAGGAATAATCAGCCCCAGCATTTT.

The gene calls are TRBV29-1 and TRBJ2-7; 10 bases are shared with TRBD1. The trim removed 6 bases at V and 3 bases at J, leaving 5 bases unmatched. The germline gives CDR1 SQVTM, CDR2 ANQGSEA. The CDR3 length is 13 residues. This CDR3 reads CSVTGTGDYEQYF. CDR3 bases: TGCAGCGTGACCGGGACAGGGGACTACGAGCAGTACTTC.

The chain has TRBV2 and TRBJ1-5; 8 bases match TRBD1. Germline V CDR1 and CDR2: SNHLY, FYNNEI. The CDR3 loop spans 16 amino acids. With V trimmed by 5 bases and J by 5 bases, 11 bases remained unmatched. The CDR3 here is CASSPTGVFLHQPQHF. Written as DNA, the CDR3 is TGTGCCAGCAGTCCGACAGGGGTCTTTCTTCATCAGCCCCAGCATTTT.

The rearrangement links TRBV29-1 to TRBJ1-1; D possibly corresponds to TRBD1 (6 bases). This CDR3 contains 15 residues. V was clipped by 0 bases and J by 0 bases, with 11 bases between them. Germline loops: CDR1 SQVTM, CDR2 ANQGSEA. The CDR3 nucleotides read TGCAGCGTTGAAGACTCTGGGGGCATGAACACTGAAGCTTTCTTT. Translation: CSVEDSGGMNTEAFF.

The CDR3 loop is CASKRTGDYYNEQFF. CDR3 nucleotides: TGTGCCAGCAAAAGGACAGGGGATTACTACAATGAGCAGTTCTTC. The chain recombines TRBV2 with TRBJ2-1, with 9 positions matching TRBD1. The CDR3 consists of 15 residues. Per germline, CDR1 SNHLY and CDR2 FYNNEI. With 7 bases clipped from V and 3 bases from J, the junction kept 7 bases outside the gene matches.

The V and J genes are TRBV27 and TRBJ2-3; D perhaps matches TRBD1 (5 bases). This CDR3 is 15 amino acids long. V lost 2 bases and J lost 1, with 10 bases in between. CDR1 and CDR2 (germline): MNHEY, SMNVEV (reference sequence). The CDR3 spells CASSLPPTGTDTQYF. In nucleotides, the CDR3 is TGTGCCAGCAGTTTACCCCCGACAGGCACAGATACGCAGTATTTT.

The chain uses TRBV7-9 and TRBJ2-1; 8 nucleotides match TRBD1. This CDR3 spans 15 amino acids. Losses at the gene ends were 3 bases for V and 9 bases for J; bases not matched to a gene: 10. From germline, CDR1 is SEHNR and CDR2 FQNEAQ (reference sequence). The chain's CDR3 is CASSLGSTGGGEQFF. DNA for the CDR3: TGTGCCAGCAGCTTGGGGTCCACAGGGGGTGGTGAGCAGTTCTTC.

This clone appeared once. The J gene is TRBJ2-5, the V gene TRBV5-1; 8 bases agree with TRBD2. V dropped 1 base and J dropped 2; count of bases not matched to a gene: 4. Germline-derived CDR1 and CDR2 are SGHRS and YFSETQ. This CDR3 has 15 amino acids. In nucleotides, the CDR3 is TGCGCCAGCAGCTTGCGGCGGGGGGCGCAAGAGACCCAGTACTTC. Translation: CASSLRRGAQETQYF.

This clone came up once. This chain links TRBV7-2 with TRBJ2-5; 14 positions match TRBD2. V shed 6 bases and J 5 bases; nucleotides not matched to a gene: 11. Germline V gene sequence: CDR1 SGHTA, CDR2 FQGNSA. CDR3 length equals 17 residues. The CDR3 sequence: CASRLGLAGDGGETQYF. In DNA form, the CDR3 reads TGTGCCAGCAGATTGGGACTAGCGGGAGACGGAGGGGAGACCCAGTACTTC.

With regard to this clone: At one end the junction does not follow the germline gene, possibly because of a read error. The chain recombines TRBV5-8 with TRBJ2-3; 10 positions match TRBD1. The CDR3 covers 14 residues. From germline, CDR1 is SGHTS and CDR2 YDEGEE. The DNA of the CDR3 is TGTGCCAGCAGCTTGGCCTCCTTGGACAGGGGGGGCTCTTTT. This sequence encodes CASSLASLDRGGSF.

CDR3 coding DNA: TGCGCCAGCAGCCAAGATCTGGAGGGGCGGGCCTACGAGCAGTACTTC. Residues: CASSQDLEGRAYEQYF. This chain uses TRBV4-3 with TRBJ2-7; weak D call: TRBD2 (6 bases). CDR3 length: 16 residues. V was trimmed by 0 bases and J by 2 bases, leaving 14 bases between them. Germline V lookup: CDR1 LGHNA, CDR2 YSLEER.

This clone was seen a handful of times. This rearrangement joins TRBV30 to TRBJ2-7, with TRBD2 matching over 7 bases. After removal of 0 bases from V and 7 bases from J, the junction contained 9 bases not matched to a gene. Germline CDR1 and CDR2: GTSNPN and SVGIG (reference sequence). CDR3 length: 14 amino acids. The CDR3 loop reads CAWSVVLGGGEQYF. The CDR3 DNA follows: TGTGCCTGGAGTGTAGTTTTGGGGGGGGGTGAGCAGTACTTC.

The chain links TRBV27 to TRBJ2-7; 8 bases align to TRBD1. The CDR3 consists of 14 residues. Germline loops: CDR1 MNHEY, CDR2 SMNVEV (reference sequence). Trimming cost V 6 bases and J 0 bases; bases outside gene matches: 4. This CDR3 reads CASRPDRGSYEQYF. CDR3 DNA sequence: TGTGCCAGCAGACCCGACAGGGGCTCCTACGAGCAGTACTTC.

The J gene is TRBJ2-3, the V gene TRBV10-3; D perhaps matches TRBD2 (5 bases). CDR1 ENHRY and CDR2 SYGVKD come from the germline V gene. The V end lost 6 bases, the J end lost 2 bases, and 15 bases lay between the germline ends. The CDR3 is 15 amino acids. CDR3 protein: CAISSSYGDTDTQYF. The CDR3 DNA follows: TGTGCCATCAGCTCCTCCTACGGGGACACAGATACGCAGTATTTT.

This clone was detected once. The rearrangement joins TRBV29-1 to TRBJ2-7, with D perhaps matching TRBD1 (5 bases). Trimming shortened V by 4 bases and J by 0 bases, and 7 bases separated the two germline ends. Germline CDR1 reads SQVTM; CDR2 reads ANQGSEA. The CDR3 extends over 12 amino acids. The CDR3 region has the DNA TGCAGCGTTGGACAGAACTCCTACGAGCAGTACTTC. This encodes CSVGQNSYEQYF.